These 5 T cell receptor beta chains share one sample of origin, sequenced in a study of metastatic and nonmetastatic thyroid tumors. TCRdb reanalyzed the PCR reads with MiXCR. This table has more than 70,000 clones, 8% to 9.5% appearing once. Treatment of any kind had been given to no patient before thyroid surgery. The sample consisted of blood. These receptors all stem from a female donor with papillary thyroid cancer or a benign thyroid nodule (not recorded which). Some clones in this sample may be carry-over from other donors' samples.

This clone came up once. A much larger clone is a single base away; this may be a read error. Other nucleotide sequences from this sample produce the same CDR3. The chain is built from TRBV7-9 and TRBJ2-3; TRBD2 matches at 7 bases. Looked up from germline, CDR1 is SEHNR and CDR2 is FQNEAQ (reference sequence). CDR3 length equals 13 residues. V dropped 11 bases and J dropped 3; count of bases not matched to a gene: 8. The CDR3 DNA reads TGTGCCTCGGACGGGACTAATACAGATACGCAGTATTTT. Protein: CASDGTNTDTQYF.

There are many counts of this clone. The chain joins TRBV3-1 to TRBJ2-5; maybe TRBD2 (6 bases). The germline V gene encodes CDR1 LGHDT and CDR2 YNNKEL (reference sequence). The CDR3 sequence is 15 residues long. Trimming shortened V by 4 bases and J by 5 bases, and 17 bases separated the two germline ends. The CDR3 here is CASSPAGGRLETQYF. In DNA form, the CDR3 reads TGTGCCAGCAGCCCTGCCGGGGGTAGGCTTGAGACCCAGTACTTC.

This clone has at least ten counts. The V gene is TRBV6-6, the J gene TRBJ1-4, with TRBD1 matching over 7 bases. Trimming at V came to 2 bases and at J to 7 bases, leaving 7 bases not matched to a gene. The CDR3 has 15 amino acids. CDR1 is MNHNY, CDR2 SVGAGI, per germline (reference sequence). The chain's CDR3 is CASSYAGGRGEKLFF. CDR3 DNA: TGTGCCAGCAGTTACGCAGGGGGTCGGGGTGAAAAACTGTTTTTT.

This clone has ten or more counts. V and J are TRBV12-3 or TRBV12-4 and TRBJ2-5, with 8 positions matching TRBD1. The ends lost 5 bases at V and 5 bases at J; junction bases unmatched: 4. The CDR3 is 13 residues long. The CDR3 here is CASSTGGGETQYF. The DNA of the CDR3 is TGTGCCAGCAGTACAGGGGGTGGGGAGACCCAGTACTTC.

This clone was detected ten times or more. The CDR3 spells CASSEFVRNGYTF. The CDR3 region has the DNA TGTGCCAGCAGTGAATTCGTGCGAAATGGCTACACCTTC. This sequence joins TRBV2 and TRBJ1-2; D is uncertain. Per germline, CDR1 SNHLY and CDR2 FYNNEI. The CDR3 spans 13 residues. V was shortened by 2 bases and J by 6 bases, with 10 bases between the two germline ends.